The rows below give T cell receptor beta chains drawn from one sample of a study of blood T cell repertoires in COVID-19. Repertoires were generated with immunoSEQ multiplex PCR, while TCRdb's copy carries only in-frame clones and drops some. The repertoire holds roughly 250,000 clones, 85% seen once, with around 0.96% in the top ten. Sequencing input: peripheral blood. These receptors were taken from a man between 40 and 49 years old with acute or convalescent COVID-19. Each CDR3 is given with its conserved first and last residue. The D gene is left open where the match is weak. Clone size is stated in some rows and not others, as once, few, many or a class when expanded.

D gene	V gene	J gene	CDR3 length	clone size	CDR3 DNA	CDR3 protein
TRBD1	TRBV5-8	TRBJ1-2	14	.	TGTGCCAGCAGTGGGACAGAGAATAACTATGGCTACACCTTC	CASSGTENNYGYTF
.	TRBV5-6	TRBJ1-1	15	.	TGTGCCAGCAGCTTGGATGGGGGGGCGAGGACTGAAGCTTTCTTT	CASSLDGGARTEAFF
.	TRBV5-1	TRBJ1-4	15	.	TGCGCCAGCAGTCGCCCGGGGGGTCCTAATGAAAAACTGTTTTTT	CASSRPGGPNEKLFF
.	TRBV7-2	TRBJ1-1	14	.	TGTGCCAGCAGCCTCGCGGGAGGTACTCGGGTAGCTTTCTTT	CASSLAGGTRVAFF
.	TRBV6-5	TRBJ1-4	15	once	TGTGCCAGCAGTTACTCGACCGACAGGAGGGAAAAACTGTTTTTT	CASSYSTDRREKLFF
TRBD2	TRBV27	TRBJ2-1	16	.	TGTGCCAGCAGTTCCAACCTAGCGGGGGGGCGTAGTGAGCAGTTCTTC	CASSSNLAGGRSEQFF
.	TRBV5-1	TRBJ1-6	14	.	TGCGCCAGCAGCTTAGACAGCTTGAATTCACCCCTCCACTTT	CASSLDSLNSPLHF
.	TRBV13	TRBJ2-2	12	.	TGTGCCAGCGTCCCGAGCACCGGGGAGCTGTTTTTT	CASVPSTGELFF
.	TRBV27	TRBJ1-6	16	.	TGTGCCAGCAGTTCGACGGCGGGGTCCGGGAATTCACCCCTCCACTTT	CASSSTAGSGNSPLHF
.	TRBV6-4	TRBJ1-5	15	few	TGTGCCAGCAGTGCTCAGCCAGGGTTCAATCAGCCCCAGCATTTT	CASSAQPGFNQPQHF
.	TRBV19	TRBJ1-6	14	.	TGTGCCAGTAGTATTGGGGGGGCTAATTCACCCCTCCACTTT	CASSIGGANSPLHF
TRBD2	TRBV10-3	TRBJ2-5	13	once	TGTGCCATCCGGACTAGCGGAGGAGAGACCCAGTACTTC	CAIRTSGGETQYF
TRBD1	TRBV20-1	TRBJ1-2	12	.	TGCAGTGCTAGTTTGCAGGGGGCTGGCTACACCTTC	CSASLQGAGYTF
.	TRBV10-2	TRBJ1-1	15	.	TGCGCCAGCAGTGAGTCGCGACAGCTGAACACTGAAGCTTTCTTT	CASSESRQLNTEAFF
TRBD2	TRBV4-1	TRBJ2-4	15	.	TGCGCCAGCAGCCAACCCCTCCACGGGAGGAACATTCAGTACTTC	CASSQPLHGRNIQYF
TRBD2	TRBV10-1	TRBJ2-5	17	once	TGCGCCAGCCCCGGGGGGGGCCGGGTCCTTCCAGTGGAGACCCAGTACTTC	CASPGGGRVLPVETQYF
.	TRBV3-1/TRBV3-2	TRBJ1-2	16	once	TGTGCCAGCAGCCAAGATATTGGGCAGGAAGGTCTTGGCTACACCTTC	CASSQDIGQEGLGYTF
TRBD2	TRBV19	TRBJ2-3	14	.	TGTGCCAGTAGGGGACTAGCGGGGTCAGATACGCAGTATTTT	CASRGLAGSDTQYF
.	TRBV7-8	TRBJ2-7	15	.	TGTGCCAGCAGCTTATTGCGGGTGGAACCCTACGAGCAGTACTTC	CASSLLRVEPYEQYF
.	TRBV11-2	TRBJ2-1	16	.	TGTGCCAGCAGCTTTCAGGGGAGGGTACCATACAATGAGCAGTTCTTC	CASSFQGRVPYNEQFF
.	TRBV19	TRBJ1-6	14	few	TGTGCCAGTAGTGTCAACGGCTATAATTCACCCCTCCACTTT	CASSVNGYNSPLHF
TRBD1	TRBV2	TRBJ1-6	15	few	TGTGCCAGCAGGCGAACAGGGGACTATAATTCACCCCTCCACTTT	CASRRTGDYNSPLHF
.	TRBV5-8	TRBJ1-2	15	.	TGTGCCAGCAGCTTGGGGGGGGATGTGGACTATGGCTACACCTTC	CASSLGGDVDYGYTF
.	TRBV6-6	TRBJ1-3	15	.	TGTGCCAGCAGTTACGACTCCTACTCTGGAAACACCATATATTTT	CASSYDSYSGNTIYF
.	TRBV1	TRBJ2-1	16	.	TGCACCAGCAGCCAAGCTAGCGGGGGGGCCGTCTATGAGCAGTTCTTC	CTSSQASGGAVYEQFF
.	TRBV3-1/TRBV3-2	TRBJ2-3	14	few	TGTGCCAGCAGACCCTCCGAGGGCACAGATACGCAGTATTTT	CASRPSEGTDTQYF
.	TRBV7-9	TRBJ1-1	14	once	TGTGCCAGCAGCTTCCATTTACGGGACACTGAAGCTTTCTTT	CASSFHLRDTEAFF
.	TRBV7-2	TRBJ2-5	14	once	TGTGCCAGCAGCTACCGGGACAGCGGGGAGACCCAGTACTTC	CASSYRDSGETQYF
TRBD1	TRBV7-8	TRBJ1-5	14	.	TGTGCCAGCAGCACGACAGGGAACAATCAGCCCCAGCATTTT	CASSTTGNNQPQHF
.	TRBV6-2/TRBV6-3	TRBJ1-5	15	.	TGTGCCAGCAGTTTTGTGACAGGCCTCAATCAGCCCCAGCATTTT	CASSFVTGLNQPQHF
TRBD1	TRBV5-6	TRBJ1-2	16	.	TGTGCCAGCAGCAACAGACAGGGGGCTAGGGGCTATGGCTACACCTTC	CASSNRQGARGYGYTF
.	TRBV12-5	TRBJ1-1	12	.	TGTGCTAGTGGTTTGACGGGGACTGAAGCTTTCTTT	CASGLTGTEAFF
TRBD2	TRBV5-4	TRBJ2-5	15	once	TGTGCCAGCAGCATTCAGACTAGCGTCCAAGAGACCCAGTACTTC	CASSIQTSVQETQYF
.	TRBV19	TRBJ1-5	12	once	TGTGCCAGTAGACAGGACAATCAGCCCCAGCATTTT	CASRQDNQPQHF
TRBD2	TRBV7-9	TRBJ2-3	15	.	TGTGCCAGCAGCTTATATCGGGGGGGTGCGAATACGCAGTATTTT	CASSLYRGGANTQYF
TRBD1	TRBV19	TRBJ1-2	18	.	TGTGCCAGTAGTATCCCCCCCTGGACAGGTGGGGATAACTATGGCTACACCTTC	CASSIPPWTGGDNYGYTF
.	TRBV20-1	TRBJ1-3	16	.	TGCAGTGCTAGTCCGGCAGGGTGGGCTCCTGGGAACACCATATATTTT	CSASPAGWAPGNTIYF
.	TRBV28	TRBJ1-2	13	.	TGTGCCAGCAGGCCAGGGTTTAACTATGGCTACACCTTC	CASRPGFNYGYTF
.	TRBV6-6	TRBJ2-1	15	.	TGTGCCAGCAGTTACTCGATTGTTGGAGGAGATGAGCAGTTCTTC	CASSYSIVGGDEQFF
.	TRBV7-2	TRBJ1-2	17	.	TGTGCCAGCAGCTTAGGAGGCTCAGGGGCTTCCTCCTATGGCTACACCTTC	CASSLGGSGASSYGYTF
.	TRBV6-2/TRBV6-3	TRBJ1-1	14	.	TGTGCCAGCAGTTACATAGGGGGAGATACTGAAGCTTTCTTT	CASSYIGGDTEAFF
.	TRBV5-1	TRBJ2-7	13	.	TGCGCCAGCAGCTTGACAGTATCCTACGAGCAGTACTTC	CASSLTVSYEQYF
.	TRBV2	TRBJ2-3	15	.	TGTGCCAGCAGTGATACAGGGTATGGCACAGATACGCAGTATTTT	CASSDTGYGTDTQYF
.	TRBV4-1	TRBJ1-1	16	.	TGCGCCAGCAGCCTGGGAGTTGGATCTTTGAACACTGAAGCTTTCTTT	CASSLGVGSLNTEAFF
TRBD2	TRBV18	TRBJ2-5	13	.	TGTGCCAGCTCGGGGCTAGCGGGAGAGACCCAGTACTTC	CASSGLAGETQYF
TRBD2	TRBV6-4	TRBJ2-1	14	.	TGTGCCAGCAGTGATACTAGCGGGGAAGATGAGCAGTTCTTC	CASSDTSGEDEQFF
.	TRBV5-1	TRBJ1-5	15	.	TGCGCCAGCAGCTTGGGCGGGGGGGGCCATCAGCCCCAGCATTTT	CASSLGGGGHQPQHF
TRBD1	TRBV9	TRBJ1-5	16	once	TGTGCCAGCAGCCCAAGCTATGACAGGGAAACTCAGCCCCAGCATTTT	CASSPSYDRETQPQHF
.	TRBV7-8	TRBJ1-1	13	.	TGTGCCAGCAGCTTAGAGGCAGGCACTGAAGCTTTCTTT	CASSLEAGTEAFF
TRBD1	TRBV30	TRBJ2-7	17	.	TGTGCCTGGAGTGTAAAAGGGGGTGGACAGGTTTCCTACGAGCAGTACTTC	CAWSVKGGGQVSYEQYF
.	TRBV30	TRBJ1-2	11	.	TGTGCCTGGACCAGCGGCTATGGCTACACCTTC	CAWTSGYGYTF
TRBD1	TRBV28	TRBJ2-1	16	.	TGTGCCAGCAGCAGGCTAGCAGGGGGAATTAACAATGAGCAGTTCTTC	CASSRLAGGINNEQFF
TRBD1	TRBV7-2	TRBJ2-3	16	.	TGTGCCAGCAGCTCGAACAGGGGGCCAACCACAGATACGCAGTATTTT	CASSSNRGPTTDTQYF
TRBD2	TRBV7-9	TRBJ2-5	16	.	TGTGCCAGCAGCTTAGGGGGGCTAGCGGGGCAAGAGACCCAGTACTTC	CASSLGGLAGQETQYF
.	TRBV9	TRBJ1-1	13	.	TGTGCCAGCAGCGTAGGGCCAGACACTGAAGCTTTCTTT	CASSVGPDTEAFF
TRBD1	TRBV29-1	TRBJ1-6	14	.	TGCAGCGTTTCGCAGGGGGCGTATAATTCACCCCTCCACTTT	CSVSQGAYNSPLHF
.	TRBV27	TRBJ1-6	15	.	TGTGCCAGCAGGCTCGACAGCTCCTATAATTCACCCCTCCACTTT	CASRLDSSYNSPLHF
.	TRBV7-6	TRBJ1-3	15	.	TGTGCCAGCAGCCCAGATACGGGTCCTGGAAACACCATATATTTT	CASSPDTGPGNTIYF
TRBD2	TRBV7-8	TRBJ2-5	15	.	TGTGCCAGCACGGGCCAGCGGGGGACTCAAGAGACCCAGTACTTC	CASTGQRGTQETQYF